The 31 T cell receptor beta chains listed next were all sequenced from one sample in a study of blood T cell repertoires in COVID-19. The repertoire was sequenced with immunoSEQ multiplex PCR; TCRdb's copy has only in-frame clones and lacks some. The repertoire has 55,000 to 75,000 clones, about 86% of them found once; the top ten carry around 4%. Sequencing used peripheral blood. The receptor source for this set is a man aged 45-65 years with acute or convalescent COVID-19.

This chain uses TRBV3-1 (or the pseudogene TRBV3-2) with TRBJ1-2, with 7 bases matching TRBD1. The germline CDR1 and CDR2 sequences are LGHDT and YNNKEL (reference sequence). The CDR3 runs to 17 residues. Trimming at V came to 3 bases and at J to 1 base, leaving 11 bases not matched to a gene. CDR3 in amino acids: CASSQRGVGQSNYGYTF. CDR3 sequence (DNA): TGTGCCAGCAGCCAGAGAGGTGTGGGACAGAGTAACTATGGCTACACCTTC.

This clone came up once. The rearrangement joins TRBV27 to TRBJ2-1, with 9 bases that match TRBD2. CDR1 and CDR2 (germline): MNHEY, SMNVEV (reference sequence). V shed 6 bases, J shed 7 bases, and the junction held 7 bases outside the gene matches. The CDR3 is 14 residues long. In DNA, the CDR3 is TGTGCCAGCAGGGGCGGGAGGGCCACGAATGAGCAGTTCTTC. Translated, it gives CASRGGRATNEQFF.

This clone was counted a few times. The chain joins TRBV6-5 to TRBJ1-2; 7 bases line up with TRBD1. This CDR3 has 14 residues. CDR1 and CDR2 (germline): MNHEY, SVGAGI. Germline trimming cut 2 bases from V and 3 bases from J; bases unmatched to any gene: 3. CDR3 bases: TGTGCCAGCAGTTACGATGGGACAGACTATGGCTACACCTTC. As protein: CASSYDGTDYGYTF.

The DNA for the CDR3 is TGCGCCAGCAGCCAAGGCGGGCTAGCGGGTCCAGATACGCAGTATTTT. Translating gives CASSQGGLAGPDTQYF. The chain carries TRBV4-1 and TRBJ2-3; 8 nucleotides match TRBD2. The trim removed 1 base at V and 4 bases at J, leaving 7 bases unmatched. This CDR3 spans 16 amino acids. Looked up from germline, CDR1 is MGHRA and CDR2 is YSYEKL.

The genes are TRBV2 and TRBJ2-3; 11 nucleotides match TRBD2. CDR1 and CDR2 from the germline V gene are SNHLY and FYNNEI. The CDR3 is 19 amino acids. After removal of 4 bases from V and 1 base from J, the junction contained 13 bases not matched to a gene. The CDR3 loop reads CASSVRLAGSGWGTDTQYF. In nucleotides, the CDR3 is TGTGCCAGCAGTGTGCGACTAGCGGGGTCCGGCTGGGGCACAGATACGCAGTATTTT.

The rearrangement uses TRBV2 and TRBJ1-5; D is perhaps TRBD1 (5 bases). This CDR3 spans 14 amino acids. The ends were cut back, 3 bases at V and 4 bases at J, with 10 bases in the middle. Germline CDR1 is SNHLY and CDR2 is FYNNEI. The CDR3 sequence: CASSDVTENQPQHF. The CDR3 DNA reads as TGTGCCAGCAGTGACGTGACAGAGAATCAGCCCCAGCATTTT.

The chain carries TRBV27 and TRBJ2-1; D ambiguous. This CDR3 is 13 amino acids long. The germline gives CDR1 MNHEY, CDR2 SMNVEV (reference sequence). V was trimmed by 3 bases and J by 5 bases, leaving 8 bases between them. The CDR3 DNA follows: TGTGCCAGCAGTTTTTGGCGGAACAATGAGCAGTTCTTC. As protein: CASSFWRNNEQFF.

The V and J genes are TRBV25-1 and TRBJ1-6; D gene uncertain. This CDR3 region has 12 residues. Trimming stripped 5 bases from V and 9 bases from J, with 8 bases between. Germline values: CDR1 MGHDK, CDR2 SYGVNS. The CDR3 sequence: CASSTSFSPLHF. The CDR3 coding sequence is TGTGCCAGCAGTACTTCATTTTCACCCCTCCACTTT.

The chain carries TRBV2 and TRBJ2-5; 8 bases align to TRBD2. This CDR3 spans 16 amino acids. Per germline, CDR1 SNHLY and CDR2 FYNNEI. V lost 2 bases, J lost 4 bases, and 9 bases stayed unmatched. The CDR3 here is CASSELGGGLAETQYF. CDR3 nucleotides: TGTGCCAGCAGTGAACTTGGCGGGGGGTTGGCAGAGACCCAGTACTTC.

The CDR3 DNA follows: TGTGCCAGCAGTTACTCCCGGGGGACCGACTACGAGCAGTACTTC. Translating it yields CASSYSRGTDYEQYF. The V gene is TRBV6-5, the J gene TRBJ2-7, with TRBD2 as a possible D gene (6 bases). The CDR3 length is 15 residues. Deletions cut 0 bases from V and 3 bases from J, with 12 bases between. From germline, CDR1 is MNHEY and CDR2 SVGAGI.

The chain employs TRBV24-1 and TRBJ2-1; 9 nucleotides match TRBD1. CDR1 is KGHDR and CDR2 is SFDVKD in the germline V gene. This CDR3 contains 16 residues. V dropped 2 bases and J dropped 4; count of bases not matched to a gene: 5. The CDR3 region is CATSDSDRGFYNEQFF. For the CDR3, the DNA is TGTGCCACCAGTGATTCGGACAGGGGCTTTTACAATGAGCAGTTCTTC.

The chain recombines TRBV5-1 with TRBJ1-3; D uncertain. From germline, CDR1 is SGHRS and CDR2 YFSETQ. This CDR3 has 14 amino acids. V lost 0 bases, J lost 2 bases, and 6 bases lay in between. The CDR3 bases are TGCGCCAGCAGCTTGGAACAGACTGGAAACACCATATATTTT. This sequence encodes CASSLEQTGNTIYF.

CDR3 in DNA: TGTGCCAGCAGTTACTCTACCTCAGGGGATGAGCAGTTCTTC. It is translated as CASSYSTSGDEQFF. The rearrangement uses TRBV6-5 and TRBJ2-1; possibly TRBD1 for D (6 bases). V was cut by 0 bases and J by 8 bases, with 11 bases left in between. Germline CDR1 reads MNHEY; CDR2 reads SVGAGI. The CDR3 is made up of 14 amino acids.

Concerning this clone itself: One end of the junction is discordant with germline, which a read error may explain. This rearrangement joins TRBV2 to TRBJ1-5, with TRBD1 matching 7 bases. CDR3 length: 14 residues. Germline V lookup: CDR1 SNHLY, CDR2 FYNNEI. The CDR3 spells CASSTRDSSQPQHF. CDR3 DNA sequence: TGTGCCAGCAGTACCCGGGACAGCAGTCAGCCCCAGCATTTT. Drawing the rest from reference TRBV2 and TRBJ1-5, the complete variable domain is EPEVTQTPSHQVTQMGQEVILRCVPISNHLYFYWYRQILGQKVEFLVSFYNNEISEKSEIFDDQFSVERPDGSNFTLKIRSTKLEDSAMYFCASSTRDSSQPQHFGDGTRLSIL.

V gene TRBV5-1 combines with J gene TRBJ1-1, with D unresolved. Germline-derived CDR1 and CDR2 are SGHRS and YFSETQ. V lost 2 bases to trimming and J lost 1 base, with 9 bases between them. CDR3 length: 14 amino acids. CDR3 bases: TGCGCCAGCAGCTTTCTACTTGGGAACACTGAAGCTTTCTTT. It specifies CASSFLLGNTEAFF.

This clone has only one observation. The chain recombines TRBV7-8 with TRBJ1-2; no reliable D call. Germline CDR1 SGHVS, CDR2 FQNEAQ. The length of the CDR3 is 13 residues. Deletions cut 5 bases from V and 3 bases from J, with 10 bases between. CDR3 DNA: TGTGCCAGCAGCCCGACACCGCACTATGGCTACACCTTC. It yields the protein CASSPTPHYGYTF.

J is TRBJ1-5 and V is TRBV6-5; perhaps TRBD1 as D (5 bases). The germline V gene has CDR1 MNHEY and CDR2 SVGAGI. The CDR3 covers 13 residues. V lost 8 bases and J 3 bases, leaving 11 bases between the germline ends. This CDR3 is CASRDSHNQPQHF. In DNA, the CDR3 is TGTGCCAGCCGGGACTCCCACAATCAGCCCCAGCATTTT.

The chain uses TRBV5-4 and TRBJ2-1; tentatively, D is TRBD2 (6 bases). The CDR3 is 16 amino acids. The germline CDR1 and CDR2 sequences are SGHNT and YYREEE (reference sequence). V was cut by 4 bases and J by 0 bases, with 14 bases left in between. CDR3 in amino acids: CASSPNGGSSYNEQFF. CDR3 DNA: TGTGCCAGCAGCCCGAACGGGGGAAGCTCCTACAATGAGCAGTTCTTC.

This clone turned up a few times. The chain uses TRBV19 and TRBJ1-3, with 7 bases aligning to TRBD1. Germline loops: CDR1 LNHDA, CDR2 SQIVND (reference sequence). Unmatched junction bases numbered 16, after V lost 2 bases and J lost 3 bases. The CDR3 has 19 amino acids. In DNA, the CDR3 is TGTGCCAGTAGTATACCCTGGGGGAGACAGGGCAATTATGGAAACACCATATATTTT. Translating gives CASSIPWGRQGNYGNTIYF.

J is TRBJ1-5 and V is TRBV7-9, with 7 bases fitting TRBD1. J was trimmed by 2 bases and V by 5 bases; bases with no gene match: 6. Looked up from germline, CDR1 is SEHNR and CDR2 is FQNEAQ (reference sequence). The CDR3 consists of 15 residues. In nucleotides, the CDR3 is TGTGCCAGCAGCCAGACAGGGTCAGGCAATCAGCCCCAGCATTTT. This codes for CASSQTGSGNQPQHF.

The gene calls are TRBV7-2 and TRBJ2-3; D perhaps matches TRBD2 (5 bases). V was clipped by 5 bases and J by 3 bases, with 15 bases between them. Germline V gene sequence: CDR1 SGHTA, CDR2 FQGNSA. The CDR3 is made up of 15 amino acids. CDR3 region: CASSPDYLRTDTQYF. As DNA, the CDR3 is TGTGCCAGCAGCCCCGACTACCTTAGGACAGATACGCAGTATTTT.

The rearrangement uses TRBV7-8 and TRBJ1-1; possibly TRBD1 for D (5 bases). The CDR3 consists of 13 residues. The V end lost 2 bases, the J end lost 1 base, and 5 bases lay between the germline ends. Per the germline V gene, CDR1 is SGHVS and CDR2 is FQNEAQ. Here the CDR3 DNA reads TGTGCCAGCAGCTTACAGGGGAACACTGAAGCTTTCTTT. Protein sequence: CASSLQGNTEAFF.

CDR3 amino acids: CASSEYLDGTGQLFF. Written as DNA, the CDR3 is TGCGCCAGCAGTGAGTACTTGGATGGGACAGGACAGCTGTTTTTT. This chain uses TRBV10-2 with TRBJ2-2; 8 positions match TRBD1. Germline V gene lookup returns CDR1 WSHSY and CDR2 SAAADI. The CDR3 covers 15 residues. Trimming removed 1 base from V and 12 bases from J; junction bases left unmatched: 10.

The chain uses TRBV19 and TRBJ2-1; TRBD1 agrees at 9 bases. Germline trimming cut 4 bases from V and 6 bases from J; bases unmatched to any gene: 10. The CDR3 sequence is 16 residues long. Germline V gives CDR1 LNHDA, CDR2 SQIVND (reference sequence). CDR3 sequence (DNA): TGTGCCAGTAGTACCCCCACAGGGGGCTTGGGCAATGAGCAGTTCTTC. Its translation is CASSTPTGGLGNEQFF.

The chain carries TRBV24-1 and TRBJ2-3; D gene uncertain. Germline lookup yields CDR1 KGHDR and CDR2 SFDVKD. Deletions cut 4 bases from V and 3 bases from J, with 7 bases between. The CDR3 extends over 13 amino acids. In nucleotides, the CDR3 is TGTGCCACCAGTGAGGCCGAAACAGATACGCAGTATTTT. Translating gives CATSEAETDTQYF.

The chain is built from TRBV30 and TRBJ2-7, with a tentative D call TRBD1 (5 bases). The CDR3 consists of 14 residues. The germline V gene encodes CDR1 GTSNPN and CDR2 SVGIG (reference sequence). V gave up 3 bases and J gave up 3 bases, with 15 bases separating them. The CDR3 nucleotides read TGTGCCTGGAGCTTCCGACAGCCCAGCTACGAGCAGTACTTC. Its protein is CAWSFRQPSYEQYF.

This clone has just one count. J is TRBJ2-1 and V is TRBV18; 13 bases agree with TRBD2. The V segment lost 2 bases and the J segment 5 bases; nucleotides outside the gene matches: 0. CDR3 size: 15 residues. Germline V gives CDR1 KGHSH, CDR2 LQKENI. The CDR3: CASSPGLAGDNEQFF. CDR3 bases: TGTGCCAGCTCACCAGGACTAGCGGGAGACAATGAGCAGTTCTTC.

The J gene is TRBJ1-1, the V gene TRBV15; the match to TRBD1 covers 7 bases. V was clipped by 2 bases and J by 8 bases; unmatched bases: 5. This CDR3 has 13 amino acids. The germline V gene encodes CDR1 LNHNV and CDR2 YYDKDF (reference sequence). The CDR3 sequence: CATSRRLGQEAFF. Here the CDR3 DNA reads TGTGCCACCAGCAGAAGGTTGGGACAGGAAGCTTTCTTT.

The rearrangement uses TRBV9 and TRBJ1-4; 7 nucleotides line up with TRBD1. The V segment lost 4 bases and the J segment 0 bases; nucleotides outside the gene matches: 3. Germline loops: CDR1 SGDLS, CDR2 YYNGEE. The CDR3 sequence is 15 residues long. In nucleotides, the CDR3 is TGTGCCAGCAGCCCGGGACAGCCAACTAATGAAAAACTGTTTTTT. Its translation is CASSPGQPTNEKLFF.

The rearrangement joins TRBV3-1 (or the pseudogene TRBV3-2) to TRBJ2-3; 9 bases align to TRBD2. Germline CDR1 reads LGHDT; CDR2 reads YNNKEL (reference sequence). Unmatched junction bases numbered 15, after V lost 8 bases and J lost 3 bases. The CDR3 spans 17 residues. The CDR3 coding sequence is TGTGCCAGCCGGGAGCTGGCGGGGGGGCCAGGGACAGATACGCAGTATTTT. Its translation is CASRELAGGPGTDTQYF.

CDR3 bases: TGTGCCAGCAGCCGGACTAGCGGGAGTAATGAGCAGTTCTTC. This encodes CASSRTSGSNEQFF. This chain joins TRBV3-1 (or the pseudogene TRBV3-2) and TRBJ2-1; 13 nucleotides match TRBD2. This CDR3 region has 14 residues. The germline gives CDR1 LGHDT, CDR2 YNNKEL (reference sequence). V dropped 4 bases and J dropped 7; count of bases not matched to a gene: 1.